This record looks at one TCR beta chain sequence and its context. Its target is not known. This sample stems from a study of beta chain features in type 1 diabetes. Findings of the study overall: TCRB CDR3s were moderately but significantly shorter in Type 1 diabetes patients in all four CD4+ subsets.

The V gene's germline CDR1 is ENHRY and CDR2 SYGVKD. V shed 6 bases, J shed 0 bases, and the junction held 9 bases outside the gene matches. The CDR3 sequence is 18 residues long. Isolated RNA was reverse transcribed in full, so expressed TCRB transcripts were sequenced. Produced via immunoSEQ multiplex PCR; TCRdb's table is partial and in-frame only. The data hold some 370,000 clones, with 8.5% to 10% observed a single time. V is TRBV10-3 and J is TRBJ2-1, with 12 positions matching TRBD2. Input material: central memory CD4+ T cells from blood. The clonotype originates from a man aged 25 to 40 with type 1 diabetes. This CDR3 is CAIRKTSGRGSSYNEQFF. In nucleotides, the CDR3 is TGTGCCATCAGGAAGACTAGCGGGAGAGGGAGCTCCTACAATGAGCAGTTCTTC.